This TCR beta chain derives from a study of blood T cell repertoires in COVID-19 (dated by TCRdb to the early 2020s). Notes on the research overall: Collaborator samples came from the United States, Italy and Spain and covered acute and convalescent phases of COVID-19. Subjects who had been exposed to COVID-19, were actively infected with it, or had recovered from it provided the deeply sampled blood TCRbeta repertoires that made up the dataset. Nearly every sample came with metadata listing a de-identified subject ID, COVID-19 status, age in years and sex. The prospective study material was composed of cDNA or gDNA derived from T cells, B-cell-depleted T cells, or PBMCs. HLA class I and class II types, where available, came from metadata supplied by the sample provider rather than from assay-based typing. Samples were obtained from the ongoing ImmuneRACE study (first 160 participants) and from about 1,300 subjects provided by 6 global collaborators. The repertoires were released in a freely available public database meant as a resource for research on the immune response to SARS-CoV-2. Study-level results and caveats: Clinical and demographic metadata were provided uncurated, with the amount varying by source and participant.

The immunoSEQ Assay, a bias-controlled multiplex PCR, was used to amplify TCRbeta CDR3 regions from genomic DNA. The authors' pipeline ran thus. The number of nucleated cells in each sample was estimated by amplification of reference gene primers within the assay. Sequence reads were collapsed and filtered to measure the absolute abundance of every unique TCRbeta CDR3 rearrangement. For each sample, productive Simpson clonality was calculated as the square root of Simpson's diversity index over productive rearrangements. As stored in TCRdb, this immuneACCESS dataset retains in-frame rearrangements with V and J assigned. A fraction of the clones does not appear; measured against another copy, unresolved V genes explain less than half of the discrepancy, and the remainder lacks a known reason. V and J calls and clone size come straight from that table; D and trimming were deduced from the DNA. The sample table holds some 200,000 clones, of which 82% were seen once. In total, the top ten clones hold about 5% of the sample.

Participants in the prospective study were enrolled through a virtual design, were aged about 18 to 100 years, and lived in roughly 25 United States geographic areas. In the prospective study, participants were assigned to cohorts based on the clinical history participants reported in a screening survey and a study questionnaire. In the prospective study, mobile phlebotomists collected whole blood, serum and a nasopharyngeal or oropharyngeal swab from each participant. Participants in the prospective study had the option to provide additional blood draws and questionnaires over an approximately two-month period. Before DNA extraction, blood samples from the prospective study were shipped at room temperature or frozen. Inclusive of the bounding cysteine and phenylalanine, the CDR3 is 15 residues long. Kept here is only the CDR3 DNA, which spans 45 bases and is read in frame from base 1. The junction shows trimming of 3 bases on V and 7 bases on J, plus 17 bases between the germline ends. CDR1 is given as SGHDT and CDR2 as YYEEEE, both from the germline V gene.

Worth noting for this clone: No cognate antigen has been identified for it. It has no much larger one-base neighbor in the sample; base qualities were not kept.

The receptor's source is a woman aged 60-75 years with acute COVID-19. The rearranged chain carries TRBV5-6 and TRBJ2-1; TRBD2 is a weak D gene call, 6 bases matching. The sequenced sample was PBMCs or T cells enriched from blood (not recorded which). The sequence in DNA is TGTGCCAGCAGCTGGACCGGGACGGAGGGGAATGAGCAGTTCTTC. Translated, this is CASSWTGTEGNEQFF.